This T cell receptor beta chain originates from a study of cytomegalovirus exposure and HLA in healthy donors. Study outcomes and limitations: No immune exposure information besides CMV serostatus was available. Common viral pathogens seemed to be connected with several of the most significant clusters, according to a later analysis.

A multiplex PCR was run with 60 Vbeta primers and 13 Jbeta primers. The protocol was immunoSEQ multiplex PCR, while the TCRdb copy is restricted to in-frame clones and leaves out a portion. Of 90,000 to 150,000 clones in the sample, about 60% were seen once. Regarding this clone: What it recognizes is unknown.

The CDR3 has 15 residues. Unmatched junction bases numbered 1, after V lost 3 bases and J lost 2 bases. The germline CDR1 and CDR2 sequences are LGHNA and YNFKEQ. The chain joins TRBV4-2 to TRBJ2-5, with 12 bases fitting TRBD2. Sequencing input: PBMCs. The source of this sequence is a middle-aged man in good health and CMV-seropositive. CDR3 residues: CASSQGTSGQETQYF. CDR3 sequence (DNA): TGTGCCAGCAGCCAGGGGACTAGCGGGCAAGAGACCCAGTACTTC.